This TCR beta chain was documented in a study of CD8+CD57+ T cells in acquired aplastic anemia. Study-wide context: Sorting CD4+ and CD8+ cells gave DNA averaging approximately 3 ug. Study results and limitations: Shared by patients and controls, 25 to 30 CD8+ CDR3s were abundant in patients.

Germline V gene data show CDR1 as SGDLS and CDR2 as YYNGEE. V was pared by 4 bases and J by 2 bases, with 15 bases between. The CDR3 is 15 amino acids. Genomic DNA, serving as template, underwent TCR beta VDJ and CDR3 profiling. TCRdb itself ran the reads through MiXCR, one entry per CDR3 protein. The sample includes about 180,000 distinct CDR3 sequences, around half seen only once; the top ten take roughly 3%. In the case of this clonotype: Its antigen is currently unknown.

Material for sequencing was sorted CD4+, CD8+, or CD8+CD57+ T cells (not recorded which) from PBMCs. This receptor was obtained from a human donor in good health. The genes are TRBV9 and TRBJ2-5, with TRBD1 as a possible D gene (5 bases). CDR3 region: CASSPGGAEQETQYF. The CDR3 DNA reads TGTGCCAGCAGCCCCGGTGGGGCGGAGCAAGAGACCCAGTACTTC. The variable domain in full, with the rest retrieved from reference TRBV9 and TRBJ2-5, is DSGVTQTPKHLITATGQRVTLRCSPRSGDLSVYWYQQSLDQGLQFLIQYYNGEERAKGNILERFSAQQFPDLHSELNLSSLELGDSALYFCASSPGGAEQETQYFGPGTRLLVL.